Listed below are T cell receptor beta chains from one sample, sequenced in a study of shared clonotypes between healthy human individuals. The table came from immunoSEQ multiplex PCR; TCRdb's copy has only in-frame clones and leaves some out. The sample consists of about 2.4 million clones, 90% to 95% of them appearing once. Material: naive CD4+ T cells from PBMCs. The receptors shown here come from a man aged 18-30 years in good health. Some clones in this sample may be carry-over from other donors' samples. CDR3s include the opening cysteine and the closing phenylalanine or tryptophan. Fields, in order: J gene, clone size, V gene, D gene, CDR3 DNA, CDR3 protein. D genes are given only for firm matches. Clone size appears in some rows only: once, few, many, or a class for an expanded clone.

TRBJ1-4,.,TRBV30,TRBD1,TGTGCCTGGAGGGGCAGGGGGCTAGGAGGGGAAAAACTGTTTTTT,CAWRGRGLGGEKLFF
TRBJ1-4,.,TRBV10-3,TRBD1,TGTGCCTCAGGCGGACAGGGCGCCCTTTCTAATGAAAAACTGTTTTTT,CASGGQGALSNEKLFF
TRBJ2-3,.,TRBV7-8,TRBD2,TGTGCCAGTTCTTTAGCGGGGGGAGATACGCAGTATTTT,CASSLAGGDTQYF
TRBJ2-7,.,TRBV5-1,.,TGCGCCAGCAGCTTGGGCCAGCTCTACGAGCAGTACTTC,CASSLGQLYEQYF
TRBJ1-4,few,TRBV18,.,TGTGCCAGCCGGAAGAGTCTGGGAGAAAAACTGTTTTTT,CASRKSLGEKLFF
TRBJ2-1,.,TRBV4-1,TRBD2,TGCGCCAGCAGCCAAGATGGGGGGGGACTAGCCGTCAATGAGCAGTTCTTC,CASSQDGGGLAVNEQFF
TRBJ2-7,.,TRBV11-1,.,TGTGCCAGCAGCCGCTTCGGGCAGGGTAACGAGCAGTACTTC,CASSRFGQGNEQYF
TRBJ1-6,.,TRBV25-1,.,TGTGCCAGCAGTGAAAGTGGAGGGGTGAATTCACCCCTCCACTTT,CASSESGGVNSPLHF
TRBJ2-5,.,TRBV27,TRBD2,TGTGCCAGCAGTTTAAGAGGGGCGGGGGGGACCCAGTACTTC,CASSLRGAGGTQYF
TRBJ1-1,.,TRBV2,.,TGTGCCAGCAGGGGGGACATCTACACTGAAGCTTTCTTT,CASRGDIYTEAFF
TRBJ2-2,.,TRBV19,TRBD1,TGTGCCAGTAGTACGGACAGGAAGAACACCGGGGAGCTGTTTTTT,CASSTDRKNTGELFF
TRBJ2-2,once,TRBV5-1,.,TGCGCCAGCAGCTTGAGTTCCCAGAACACCGGGGAGCTGTTTTTT,CASSLSSQNTGELFF
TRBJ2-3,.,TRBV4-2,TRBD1,TGTGCCAGCAGCCAAAGGAGGACAGGGGGCAGGTATGCTACAGATACGCAGTATTTT,CASSQRRTGGRYATDTQYF
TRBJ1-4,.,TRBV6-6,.,TGTGCCAGCAGCCGCCGTTGGGCAGCTCTTAATGAAAAACTGTTTTTT,CASSRRWAALNEKLFF
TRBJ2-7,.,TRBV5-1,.,TGCGCCAGCAGTCGGGCCAGGGTCCCACCTAGTCACGAGCAGTACTTC,CASSRARVPPSHEQYF